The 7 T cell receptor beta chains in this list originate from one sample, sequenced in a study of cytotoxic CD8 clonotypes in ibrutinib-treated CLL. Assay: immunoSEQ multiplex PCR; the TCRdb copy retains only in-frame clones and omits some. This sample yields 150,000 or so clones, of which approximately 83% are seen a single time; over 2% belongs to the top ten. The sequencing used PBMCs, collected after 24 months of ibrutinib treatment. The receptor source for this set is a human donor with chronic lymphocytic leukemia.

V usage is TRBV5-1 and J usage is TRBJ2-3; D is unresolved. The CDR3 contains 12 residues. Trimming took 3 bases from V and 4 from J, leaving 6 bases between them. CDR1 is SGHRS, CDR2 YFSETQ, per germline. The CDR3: CASSSSADTQYF. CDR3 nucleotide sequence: TGCGCCAGCAGCTCCTCCGCAGATACGCAGTATTTT.

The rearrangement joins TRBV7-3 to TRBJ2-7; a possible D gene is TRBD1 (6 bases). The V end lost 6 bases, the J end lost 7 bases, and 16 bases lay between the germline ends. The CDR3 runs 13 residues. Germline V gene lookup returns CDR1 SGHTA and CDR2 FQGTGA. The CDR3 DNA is TGTGCCAGCAGTACGGGACACCCGGAAGAGCAGTACTTC. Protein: CASSTGHPEEQYF.

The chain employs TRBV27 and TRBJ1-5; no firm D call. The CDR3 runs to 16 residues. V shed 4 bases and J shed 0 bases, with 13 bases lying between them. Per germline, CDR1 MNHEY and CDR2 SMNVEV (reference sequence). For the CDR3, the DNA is TGTGCCAGCAGTTCCTCGATGTGGTATAGCAATCAGCCCCAGCATTTT. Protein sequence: CASSSSMWYSNQPQHF.

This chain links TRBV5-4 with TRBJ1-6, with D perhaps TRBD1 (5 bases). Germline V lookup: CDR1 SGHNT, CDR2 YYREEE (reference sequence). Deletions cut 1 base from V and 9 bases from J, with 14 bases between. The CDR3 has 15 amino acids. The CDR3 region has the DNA TGTGCCAGCAGCTTGTCGGGGGTTGTGAGTTCACCCCTCCACTTT. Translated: CASSLSGVVSSPLHF.

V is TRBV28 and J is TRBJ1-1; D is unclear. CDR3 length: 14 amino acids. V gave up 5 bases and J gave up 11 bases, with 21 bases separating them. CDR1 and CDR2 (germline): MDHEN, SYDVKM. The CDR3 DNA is TGTGCCAGCAGTCTCTCGGTAGTCCCACCTTTGGCTTTCTTT. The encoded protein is CASSLSVVPPLAFF. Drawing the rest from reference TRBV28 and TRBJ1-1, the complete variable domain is DVKVTQSSRYLVKRTGEKVFLECVQDMDHENMFWYRQDPGLGLRLIYFSYDVKMKEKGDIPEGYSVSREKKERFSLILESASTNQTSMYLCASSLSVVPPLAFFGQGTRLTVV.

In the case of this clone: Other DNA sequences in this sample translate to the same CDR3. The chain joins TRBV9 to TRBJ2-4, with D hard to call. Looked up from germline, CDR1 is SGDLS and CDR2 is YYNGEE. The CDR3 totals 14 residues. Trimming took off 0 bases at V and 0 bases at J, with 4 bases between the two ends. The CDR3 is CASSVVLAKNIQYF. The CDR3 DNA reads TGTGCCAGCAGCGTAGTATTAGCCAAAAACATTCAGTACTTC.

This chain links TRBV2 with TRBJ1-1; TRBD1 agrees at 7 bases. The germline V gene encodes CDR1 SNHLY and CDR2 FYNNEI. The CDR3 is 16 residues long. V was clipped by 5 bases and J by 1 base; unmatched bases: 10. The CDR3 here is CASSHPGQISNTEAFF. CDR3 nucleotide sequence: TGTGCCAGCAGTCATCCGGGACAGATTTCGAACACTGAAGCTTTCTTT.